This T cell receptor beta chain came from a study of shared clonotypes between healthy human individuals. Study information: A few men and a couple of women, aged 18 to 49, were donors. Study observations and caveats: Clonotype sharing across a few donors was observed for around 5.1% of naive CD4 clonotypes. All-four-donor shared clonotypes had higher generation probabilities than non-shared clonotypes did.

This CDR3 comprises 16 residues. Germline CDR1 MNHEY, CDR2 SVGAGI. With 0 bases removed from V and 2 bases from J, the gap between germline ends came to 14 bases. The naive CD8 subset, CD45RO-negative cells positively selected for CCR7, excluded terminally differentiated effector memory CD45RA+ cells. About this clone: Its target is not known.

Per sorted-subset replicate PCR, input was roughly 200 ng DNA, representing roughly 30,000 T cell genomes. Using immunoSEQ multiplex PCR, the repertoire was profiled, and TCRdb retains in-frame clones only, with some absent. The data hold hundreds of thousands of clones, with 90% to 95% observed a single time. This clonotype originated in a woman in her 30s in good health. Sequences were obtained from naive CD8+ T cells sorted from blood. The J gene is TRBJ2-7, the V gene TRBV6-5; the D call may be TRBD1 or TRBD2 (5 bases each). The CDR3 DNA follows: TGTGCCAGCAGTTACTCTGAGGGGACGGTCACCTACGAGCAGTACTTC. Protein sequence: CASSYSEGTVTYEQYF.